Shown below are 8 T cell receptor beta chains from a single sample sequenced in a study of T-cell reconstitution after alpha-beta-depleted transplantation in children. The TCRbeta library was prepared with unique molecular identifiers. TCRdb fed the PCR reads into MiXCR, producing one record per CDR3 protein. The table has under 750,000 distinct CDR3 sequences, 20% to 25% seen once. Sample: PBMCs, mostly from graft donor cells, taken 360 days after TCRalphabeta/CD19-depleted stem cell transplant. These receptors were taken from a boy under two years old who had a stem cell transplant for acute myeloid leukemia, so the T cells may come from the graft donor.

The chain employs TRBV7-2 and TRBJ1-2; D possibly corresponds to TRBD1 (5 bases). The CDR3 is 15 residues long. Germline-derived CDR1 and CDR2 are SGHTA and FQGNSA. Trimming stripped 1 base from V and 6 bases from J, with 15 bases between. The CDR3, as DNA: TGTGCCAGCAGCTTAGAAAGAAGGGGCAGGCATGGCTACACCTTC. As protein: CASSLERRGRHGYTF.

In its sample, this clonotype was seen a few times. The gene calls are TRBV20-1 and TRBJ2-3; TRBD2 might be the D (6 bases). The CDR3 has 14 amino acids. Germline values: CDR1 DFQATT, CDR2 SNEGSKA (reference sequence). Between the trimmed V and J ends, which lost 0 bases and 3 bases, there was a span of 10 bases. The DNA of the CDR3 is TGCAGTGCTAGAGATCAGGCGGGGACAGATACGCAGTATTTT. It encodes CSARDQAGTDTQYF.

This clonotype was picked up many times. The chain has TRBV7-3 and TRBJ1-1; D is unresolved. In germline, CDR1 is SGHTA, CDR2 FQGTGA. V lost 2 bases and J 0 bases, leaving 10 bases between the germline ends. CDR3 length: 15 residues. As DNA, the CDR3 is TGTGCCAGCAGCTTAGGACGATCCCTGAACACTGAAGCTTTCTTT. It encodes CASSLGRSLNTEAFF. The full variable domain, with the rest looked up from reference TRBV7-3 and TRBJ1-1, is GAGVSQTPSNKVTEKGKYVELRCDPISGHTALYWYRQSLGQGPEFLIYFQGTGAADDSGLPNDRFFAVRPEGSVSTLKIQRTERGDSAVYLCASSLGRSLNTEAFFGQGTRLTVV.

In this sample, this clonotype turned up a few times. The V call is TRBV20-1, the J call TRBJ2-3; perhaps TRBD2 as D (5 bases). CDR3 length: 14 residues. Between the trimmed V and J ends, which lost 3 bases and 0 bases, there was a span of 10 bases. CDR1 and CDR2 from the germline V gene are DFQATT and SNEGSKA (reference sequence). For the CDR3, the DNA is TGCAGTGCTAGGGGAGTGACTAGCACAGATACGCAGTATTTT. It codes for CSARGVTSTDTQYF.

The chain employs TRBV6-1 and TRBJ2-1, with 10 positions matching TRBD2. V dropped 6 bases and J dropped 6; count of bases not matched to a gene: 11. Looked up from germline, CDR1 is MNHNS and CDR2 is SASEGT. The CDR3 runs 16 residues. CDR3 region: CASRPSGGYSFNEQFF. The CDR3 DNA follows: TGTGCCAGCAGGCCTAGCGGGGGTTACAGTTTCAATGAGCAGTTCTTC.

The CDR3 spells CSARGLGLAGPEQFF. In DNA form, the CDR3 reads TGCAGTGCTAGGGGTCTGGGACTAGCGGGCCCTGAGCAGTTCTTC. This chain joins TRBV20-1 and TRBJ2-1; 12 positions match TRBD2. Germline V gene lookup returns CDR1 DFQATT and CDR2 SNEGSKA (reference sequence). The CDR3 is 15 residues long. The V segment lost 3 bases and the J segment 9 bases; nucleotides outside the gene matches: 9.

In its sample, this clonotype was seen many times. The gene calls are TRBV27 and TRBJ2-1, with TRBD2 identical over 9 bases. Germline CDR1 MNHEY, CDR2 SMNVEV (reference sequence). With V trimmed by 4 bases and J by 6 bases, 7 bases remained unmatched. The CDR3 extends over 15 amino acids. Written as DNA, the CDR3 is TGTGCCAGCAGTTGGAGGGGACTAGCCCTCAATGAGCAGTTCTTC. Translation gives CASSWRGLALNEQFF.

CDR3 sequence: CASSEPGLAGETQYF. The CDR3 DNA follows: TGTGCCAGCAGTGAACCGGGACTAGCTGGCGAGACCCAGTACTTC. The chain couples TRBV25-1 to TRBJ2-5; 9 bases map to TRBD2. Trimming removed 2 bases from V and 5 bases from J; junction bases left unmatched: 6. Germline lookup yields CDR1 MGHDK and CDR2 SYGVNS. The CDR3 length is 15 residues.